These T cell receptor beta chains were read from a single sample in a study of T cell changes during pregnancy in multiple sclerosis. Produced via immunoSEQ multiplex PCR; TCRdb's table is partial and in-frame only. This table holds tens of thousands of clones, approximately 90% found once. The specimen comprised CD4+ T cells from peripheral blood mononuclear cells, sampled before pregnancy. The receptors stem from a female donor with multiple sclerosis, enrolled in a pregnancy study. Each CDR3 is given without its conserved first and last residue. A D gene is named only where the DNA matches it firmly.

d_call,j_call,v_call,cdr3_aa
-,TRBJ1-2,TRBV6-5,ASSVRGNYGYT
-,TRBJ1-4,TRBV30,AWRKKGTNEKLF
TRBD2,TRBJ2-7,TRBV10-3,AISESVGAGNSYEQY
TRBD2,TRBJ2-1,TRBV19,ASSGRVGNEQF
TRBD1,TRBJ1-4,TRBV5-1,ASSQRTGATNEKLF
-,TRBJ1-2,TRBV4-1,ASSQITDRSYGYT
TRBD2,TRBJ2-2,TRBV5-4,ASTWGTSPGELF
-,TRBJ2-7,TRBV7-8,ASSPGDRNYEQY
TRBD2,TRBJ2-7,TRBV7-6,ASSLVFFGGAGEQY
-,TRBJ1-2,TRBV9,ASSVEETVYNYGYT
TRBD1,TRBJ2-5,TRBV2,ASGTGGGGETQY
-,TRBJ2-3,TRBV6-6,ASSTQEGNTQY
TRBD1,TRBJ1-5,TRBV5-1,ASSLGTGAWGNQPQH
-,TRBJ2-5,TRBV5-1,ASRLNQQGWETQY
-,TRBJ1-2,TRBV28,ASSPGGRNGYT
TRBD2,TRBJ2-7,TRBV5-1,ASRPGLAEAYEQY
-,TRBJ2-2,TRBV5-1,ASSLSLGDTGELF
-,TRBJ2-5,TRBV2,ASSGVTEQETQY
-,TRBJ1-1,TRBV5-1,ASSLVWGGQSEAF
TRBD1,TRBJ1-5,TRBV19,ASADPNRGGSDQPQH
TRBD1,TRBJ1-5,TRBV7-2,ASSLRDRARQPQH
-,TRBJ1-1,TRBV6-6,ASRPPGNTEAF
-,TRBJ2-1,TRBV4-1,ASSQDILANNEQF
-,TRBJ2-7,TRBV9,ASSVASGPYEQY